These 2 T cell receptor beta chains came from one sample sequenced in a study of blood T cell repertoires in COVID-19. Using immunoSEQ multiplex PCR, the repertoire was profiled, and TCRdb retains in-frame clones only, with some absent. The repertoire consists of 200,000 to 250,000 clones, with approximately 90% occurring once and the leading ten covering roughly 10%. Material: peripheral blood. The origin of the receptors is a woman aged 45-60 years with COVID-19, enrolled during active disease.

The V gene is TRBV7-6, the J gene TRBJ2-3; a weak D match, TRBD2 (6 bases). This CDR3 contains 15 residues. Germline CDR1 is SGHVS and CDR2 is FNYEAQ. The germline V and J ends were trimmed by 1 base and 2 bases, with 10 bases remaining between them. This chain's CDR3 is CASSLEAGTTDTQYF. The CDR3 DNA follows: TGTGCCAGCAGCTTAGAGGCGGGGACCACAGATACGCAGTATTTT.

The chain couples TRBV4-1 to TRBJ1-6, with D possibly being TRBD1 (5 bases). Trimming took 4 bases from V and 0 from J, leaving 10 bases between them. CDR1 and CDR2 (germline): MGHRA, YSYEKL. The CDR3 totals 16 residues. Written as DNA, the CDR3 is TGCGCCAGCAGCCCGACAGAGAGCTCCTATAATTCACCCCTCCACTTT. Its protein is CASSPTESSYNSPLHF.